A single sample is the source of the 26 T cell receptor beta chains below, sequenced in a study of control samples from healthy donors and cancer patients. Profiling relied on immunoSEQ multiplex PCR, and the TCRdb table lists in-frame clones only, not all of them. The sample has over 100,000 clones; roughly 89% are singletons. Material: blood. All receptors derive from a woman in her 50s in good health.

The rearrangement links TRBV7-9 to TRBJ1-1, with TRBD1 as a possible D gene (6 bases). Germline-derived CDR1 and CDR2 are SEHNR and FQNEAQ (reference sequence). This CDR3 spans 13 amino acids. CDR3 nucleotides: TGTGCTTGCGGCGGGGGCTTTTACACTGAAGCTTTCTTT. Amino acid sequence: CACGGGFYTEAFF.

This chain joins TRBV27 and TRBJ2-1, with D tentatively TRBD2 (5 bases). Germline V gene sequence: CDR1 MNHEY, CDR2 SMNVEV (reference sequence). This CDR3 is 15 amino acids long. Trimming left V 4 bases short and J 1 base short, with 11 bases between. CDR3 region: CASSSPSLSYNEQFF. The CDR3 nucleotides are TGTGCCAGCAGTTCCCCTAGCCTGTCCTACAATGAGCAGTTCTTC.

This clone was seen just once. The chain combines TRBV10-3 with TRBJ1-2; unclear D gene. The germline V gene has CDR1 ENHRY and CDR2 SYGVKD. The CDR3 runs 16 residues. V was clipped by 6 bases and J by 0 bases, with 17 bases between them. The CDR3 sequence is CAIRGGLTATNYGYTF. The CDR3 DNA sequence: TGTGCCATCAGAGGAGGCCTTACCGCTACTAACTATGGCTACACCTTC.

This clone was counted once. The rearrangement uses TRBV30 and TRBJ2-1; D may match TRBD1 or TRBD2 (5 bases each). Germline lookup yields CDR1 GTSNPN and CDR2 SVGIG (reference sequence). V lost 7 bases and J 12 bases, leaving 13 bases between the germline ends. CDR3 length: 10 residues. The CDR3 DNA sequence: TGTGCCTTTAACCGGGACGGGCAGTTCTTC. Protein: CAFNRDGQFF.

The J gene is TRBJ2-1, the V gene TRBV6-4; 13 bases are shared with TRBD2. V lost 3 bases and J lost 2; bases outside the gene matches: 10. The germline V gene encodes CDR1 MRHNA and CDR2 SNTAGT. The CDR3 runs to 19 residues. The CDR3 protein is CASSEIMTGTSGTYNEQFF. The CDR3 DNA sequence: TGTGCCAGCAGTGAAATAATGACCGGGACTAGCGGGACCTACAATGAGCAGTTCTTC.

The V call is TRBV19, the J call TRBJ2-1; the match to TRBD2 covers 9 bases. This CDR3 is built from 15 residues. V lost 5 bases and J lost 0; bases outside the gene matches: 2. Germline V CDR1 and CDR2: LNHDA, SQIVND (reference sequence). In DNA, the CDR3 is TGTGCCAGTAGTCGCGGGGGGGGCTCCTACAATGAGCAGTTCTTC. Its translation: CASSRGGGSYNEQFF.

J is TRBJ1-5 and V is TRBV28; D unclear. V was clipped by 6 bases and J by 1 base, with 7 bases between them. This CDR3 comprises 13 residues. Germline CDR1 and CDR2: MDHEN and SYDVKM. CDR3 residues: CASRGGSNQPQHF. The DNA for the CDR3 is TGTGCCAGCAGAGGAGGGAGCAATCAGCCCCAGCATTTT.

The CDR3 sequence is CASSPRLSRSYNEQFF. The CDR3 nucleotides read TGCGCCAGCAGCCCACGACTTAGTAGGTCCTACAATGAGCAGTTCTTC. V is TRBV4-3 and J is TRBJ2-1, with unresolved D. The V end was cut by 4 bases, the J end by 1 base, with 14 bases between. CDR3 size: 16 residues. The germline V gene encodes CDR1 LGHNA and CDR2 YSLEER.

This CDR3 is CASGDPKKRSTTEAFF. Here the CDR3 DNA reads TGTGCCAGTGGTGACCCTAAAAAGCGCTCAACCACTGAAGCTTTCTTT. The genes are TRBV3-1 (or the pseudogene TRBV3-2) and TRBJ1-1; the D is unclear. Per the germline V gene, CDR1 is LGHDT and CDR2 is YNNKEL (reference sequence). V shed 9 bases and J shed 4 bases, with 24 bases lying between them. This CDR3 is 16 amino acids long.

The V gene is TRBV6-5, the J gene TRBJ2-3; the D gene is possibly TRBD1 (6 bases). The V and J ends lost 4 bases and 3 bases respectively, with 17 bases between them. The CDR3 is made up of 16 amino acids. Germline V gene data show CDR1 as MNHEY and CDR2 as SVGAGI. DNA for the CDR3: TGTGCCAGCAGTTCCCCCCACAGGGATGTGACAGATACGCAGTATTTT. Translation gives CASSSPHRDVTDTQYF.

The V gene is TRBV24-1, the J gene TRBJ2-2; D remains ambiguous. CDR1 and CDR2 from the germline V gene are KGHDR and SFDVKD. Trimming left V 3 bases short and J 6 bases short, with 19 bases between. The CDR3 consists of 17 residues. CDR3: CATSDITRKRAPGELFF. The CDR3 nucleotides are TGTGCCACCAGTGATATAACCCGGAAAAGGGCCCCCGGGGAGCTGTTTTTT.

This clone was observed once. The chain employs TRBV29-1 and TRBJ2-3; D is perhaps TRBD2 (5 bases). Germline values: CDR1 SQVTM, CDR2 ANQGSEA. V lost 4 bases and J 3 bases, leaving 14 bases between the germline ends. This CDR3 contains 14 residues. The CDR3 nucleotides read TGCAGCGTTGGAGTGCCAGGCGGGACAGATACGCAGTATTTT. Translated: CSVGVPGGTDTQYF.

The V gene is TRBV4-3, the J gene TRBJ2-3; 12 bases are shared with TRBD2. CDR3 length: 20 residues. Germline V gene data show CDR1 as LGHNA and CDR2 as YSLEER. V lost 0 bases and J lost 3; bases outside the gene matches: 13. This chain's CDR3 is CASSQDWWASGRALTDTQYF. The CDR3 nucleotides read TGCGCCAGCAGCCAAGATTGGTGGGCTAGCGGGAGGGCCCTAACAGATACGCAGTATTTT.

The chain is built from TRBV27 and TRBJ2-2, with TRBD1 matching 9 bases. Germline V lookup: CDR1 MNHEY, CDR2 SMNVEV (reference sequence). The CDR3 totals 15 residues. V lost 3 bases, J lost 6 bases, and 5 bases stayed unmatched. The CDR3 bases are TGTGCCAGCAGTTTTGGACAGGGGCGCCCCGGGGAGCTGTTTTTT. It encodes CASSFGQGRPGELFF.

The chain has TRBV7-2 and TRBJ1-1, with TRBD1 matching 7 bases. The CDR3 is 14 amino acids. Germline CDR1 SGHTA, CDR2 FQGNSA. The V and J ends lost 2 bases and 4 bases, in that order; junction bases with no gene match: 4. The CDR3 coding sequence is TGTGCCAGCAGCTTACCGGGGACAGTCACTGAAGCTTTCTTT. It is translated as CASSLPGTVTEAFF. Using reference TRBV7-2 and TRBJ1-1 for the parts outside the CDR3, the full variable domain is GAGVSQSPSNKVTEKGKDVELRCDPISGHTALYWYRQSLGQGLEFLIYFQGNSAPDKSGLPSDRFSAERTGGSVSTLTIQRTQQEDSAVYLCASSLPGTVTEAFFGQGTRLTVV.

This clone was counted at least ten times. The V gene is TRBV10-1, the J gene TRBJ2-1; 8 bases are a match to TRBD2. The germline CDR1 and CDR2 sequences are WNHNN and SYGVQD (reference sequence). Trimming removed 3 bases from V and 3 bases from J; junction bases left unmatched: 4. The CDR3 has 15 amino acids. The CDR3 nucleotides are TGCGCCAGCAGTGATTCGCGGGGGGTCTACAATGAGCAGTTCTTC. It yields the protein CASSDSRGVYNEQFF.

The gene calls are TRBV5-1 and TRBJ2-3; D remains unclear. The CDR3 runs 15 residues. Germline-derived CDR1 and CDR2 are SGHRS and YFSETQ. Trimming pared 7 bases from V and 0 bases from J, leaving 15 bases between. Here the CDR3 DNA reads TGCGCCAGCCCCCGGACCATCTTAAGCACAGATACGCAGTATTTT. Residues: CASPRTILSTDTQYF.

The chain links TRBV6-5 to TRBJ1-1; D uncertain. V was pared by 7 bases and J by 1 base, with 10 bases between. CDR3 length equals 13 residues. Per germline, CDR1 MNHEY and CDR2 SVGAGI. The CDR3 protein is CASMKGRNTEAFF. For the CDR3, the DNA is TGTGCCAGCATGAAGGGTAGGAACACTGAAGCTTTCTTT.

This chain links TRBV28 with TRBJ1-1; D is ambiguous. Trimming removed 10 bases at V and 0 bases at J, with 6 bases between. Germline V gene lookup returns CDR1 MDHEN and CDR2 SYDVKM. The CDR3 is 11 residues long. The chain's CDR3 is CATMMNTEAFF. CDR3 nucleotides: TGTGCCACGATGATGAACACTGAAGCTTTCTTT. The full variable domain, completed using reference TRBV28 and TRBJ1-1, is DVKVTQSSRYLVKRTGEKVFLECVQDMDHENMFWYRQDPGLGLRLIYFSYDVKMKEKGDIPEGYSVSREKKERFSLILESASTNQTSMYLCATMMNTEAFFGQGTRLTVV.

The chain has TRBV2 and TRBJ2-2; no definite D call. V was trimmed by 6 bases and J by 4 bases, leaving 6 bases between them. The germline V gene encodes CDR1 SNHLY and CDR2 FYNNEI. The CDR3 sequence is 12 residues long. Here the CDR3 reads CASRESTGELFF. CDR3 nucleotide sequence: TGTGCCAGCAGGGAAAGCACCGGGGAGCTGTTTTTT.

The rearrangement uses TRBV2 and TRBJ2-4, with TRBD2 identical over 14 bases. J lost 15 bases, V lost 6 bases, and 10 bases had no gene match. This CDR3 is built from 14 residues. Germline V gene data show CDR1 as SNHLY and CDR2 as FYNNEI. The CDR3 DNA reads TGTGCCAGCAGGACCGGGACTAGCGGGGGCCTTTTGTACTTC. Translation gives CASRTGTSGGLLYF.

The rearrangement uses TRBV18 and TRBJ1-1, with 11 bases lining up with TRBD1. Germline lookup yields CDR1 KGHSH and CDR2 LQKENI. V gave up 6 bases and J gave up 0 bases; unmatched junction bases: 6. This CDR3 has 16 residues. The CDR3: CASSPGTGGLNTEAFF. CDR3 DNA: TGTGCCAGCTCTCCCGGGACAGGGGGACTGAACACTGAAGCTTTCTTT.

With respect to this clone: The junction and the germline gene differ at one end; a read error may be behind it. The chain combines TRBV5-1 with TRBJ2-1; 7 nucleotides align to TRBD2. Germline CDR1 is SGHRS and CDR2 is YFSETQ. The CDR3 covers 14 residues. CDR3 region: CASGFSGDYNEQFF. The CDR3 DNA reads as TGCGCCAGCGGCTTCAGCGGGGACTACAATGAGCAGTTCTTC.

This sequence joins TRBV4-3 and TRBJ1-5; D uncertain. The germline V gene has CDR1 LGHNA and CDR2 YSLEER. V lost 1 base, J lost 7 bases, and 11 bases lay in between. The length of the CDR3 is 14 residues. The CDR3 is CASSQGVGLQPQHF. The DNA of the CDR3 is TGCGCCAGCAGCCAAGGAGTGGGGTTGCAGCCCCAGCATTTT.

The gene calls are TRBV7-8 and TRBJ1-3, with D uncertain. Trimming stripped 5 bases from V and 0 bases from J, with 8 bases between. Germline CDR1 SGHVS, CDR2 FQNEAQ. This CDR3 is built from 14 residues. The CDR3 nucleotides are TGTGCCAGCAGCATTCGTCTCTCTGGAAACACCATATATTTT. Its protein product is CASSIRLSGNTIYF. The full variable domain, rest sourced from reference TRBV7-8 and TRBJ1-3, is GAGVSQSPRYKVAKRGQDVALRCDPISGHVSLFWYQQALGQGPEFLTYFQNEAQLDKSGLPSDRFFAERPEGSVSTLKIQRTQQEDSAVYLCASSIRLSGNTIYFGEGSWLTVV.

This chain uses TRBV5-6 with TRBJ1-5; perhaps TRBD1 as D (5 bases). The germline gives CDR1 SGHDT, CDR2 YYEEEE. The length of the CDR3 is 16 residues. V lost 0 bases to trimming and J lost 7 bases, with 17 bases between them. CDR3 region: CASSLGGAGQAQPQHF. The CDR3 nucleotides read TGTGCCAGCAGCTTGGGAGGGGCAGGGCAGGCCCAGCCCCAGCATTTT.